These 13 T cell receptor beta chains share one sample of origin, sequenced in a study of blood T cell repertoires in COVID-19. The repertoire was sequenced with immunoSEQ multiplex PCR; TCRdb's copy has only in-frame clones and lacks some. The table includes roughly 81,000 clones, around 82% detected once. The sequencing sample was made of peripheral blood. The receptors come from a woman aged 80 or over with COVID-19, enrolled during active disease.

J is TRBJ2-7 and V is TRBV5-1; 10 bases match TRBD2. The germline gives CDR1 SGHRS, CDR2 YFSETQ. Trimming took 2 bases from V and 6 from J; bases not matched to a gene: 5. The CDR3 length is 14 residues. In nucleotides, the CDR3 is TGCGCCAGCAGCTTCGGACTAGCGGAAATCGAGCAGTACTTC. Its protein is CASSFGLAEIEQYF.

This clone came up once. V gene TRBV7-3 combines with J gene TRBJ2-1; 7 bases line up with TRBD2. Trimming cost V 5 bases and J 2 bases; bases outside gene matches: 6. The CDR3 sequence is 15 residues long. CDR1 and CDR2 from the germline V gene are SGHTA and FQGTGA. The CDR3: CASSPQRETYNEQFF. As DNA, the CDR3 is TGTGCCAGCAGCCCACAGCGGGAAACCTACAATGAGCAGTTCTTC.

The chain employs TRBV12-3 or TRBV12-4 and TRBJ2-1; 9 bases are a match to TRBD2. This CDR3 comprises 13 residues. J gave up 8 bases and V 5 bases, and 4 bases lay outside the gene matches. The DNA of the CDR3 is TGTGCCAGCAGTCCCGAGCGGGGGGATGAGCAGTTCTTC. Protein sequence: CASSPERGDEQFF.

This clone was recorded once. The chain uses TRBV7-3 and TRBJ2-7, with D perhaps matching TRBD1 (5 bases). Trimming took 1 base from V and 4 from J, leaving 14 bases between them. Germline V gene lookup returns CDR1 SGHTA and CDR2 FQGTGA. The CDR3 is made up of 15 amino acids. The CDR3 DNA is TGTGCCAGCAGCTTAAATCGGAACAGGCAATACGAGCAGTACTTC. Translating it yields CASSLNRNRQYEQYF.

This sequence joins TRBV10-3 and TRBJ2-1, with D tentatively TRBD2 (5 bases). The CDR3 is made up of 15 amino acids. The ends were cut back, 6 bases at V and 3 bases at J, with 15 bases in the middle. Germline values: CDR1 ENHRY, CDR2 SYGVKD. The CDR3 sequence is CAIRPKGDYYNEQFF. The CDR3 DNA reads TGTGCCATCAGACCCAAAGGAGACTACTACAATGAGCAGTTCTTC.

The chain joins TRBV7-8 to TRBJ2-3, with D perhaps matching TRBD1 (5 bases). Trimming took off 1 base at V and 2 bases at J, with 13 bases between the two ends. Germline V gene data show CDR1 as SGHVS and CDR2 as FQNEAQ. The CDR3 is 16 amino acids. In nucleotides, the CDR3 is TGTGCCAGCAGCTTAGGGGGCGTGGGGTACACAGATACGCAGTATTTT. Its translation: CASSLGGVGYTDTQYF.

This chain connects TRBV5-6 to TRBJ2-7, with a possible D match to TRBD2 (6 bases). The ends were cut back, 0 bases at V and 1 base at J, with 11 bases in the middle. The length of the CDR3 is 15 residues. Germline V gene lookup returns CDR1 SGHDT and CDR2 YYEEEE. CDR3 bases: TGTGCCAGCAGCTTGGATGGGGGGAGGTCCTACGAGCAGTACTTC. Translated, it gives CASSLDGGRSYEQYF.

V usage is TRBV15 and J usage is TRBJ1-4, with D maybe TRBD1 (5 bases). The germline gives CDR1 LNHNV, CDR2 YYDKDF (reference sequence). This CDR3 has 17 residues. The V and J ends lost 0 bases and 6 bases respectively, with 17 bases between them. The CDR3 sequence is CATSRDAGRLVYEKLFF. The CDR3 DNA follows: TGTGCCACCAGCAGAGATGCGGGACGCCTGGTGTATGAAAAACTGTTTTTT.

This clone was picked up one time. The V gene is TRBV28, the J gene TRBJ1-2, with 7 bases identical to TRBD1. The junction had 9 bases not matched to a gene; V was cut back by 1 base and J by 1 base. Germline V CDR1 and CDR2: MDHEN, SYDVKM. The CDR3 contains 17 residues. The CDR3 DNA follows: TGTGCCAGCAGTTTATCAGTCAGGGGGGCCCATAACTATGGCTACACCTTC. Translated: CASSLSVRGAHNYGYTF.

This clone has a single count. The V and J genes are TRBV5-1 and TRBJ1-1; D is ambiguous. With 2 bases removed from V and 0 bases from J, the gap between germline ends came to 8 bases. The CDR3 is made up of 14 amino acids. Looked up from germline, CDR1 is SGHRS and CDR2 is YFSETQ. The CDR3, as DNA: TGCGCCAGCAGCTTACAGAGCATGAACACTGAAGCTTTCTTT. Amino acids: CASSLQSMNTEAFF.

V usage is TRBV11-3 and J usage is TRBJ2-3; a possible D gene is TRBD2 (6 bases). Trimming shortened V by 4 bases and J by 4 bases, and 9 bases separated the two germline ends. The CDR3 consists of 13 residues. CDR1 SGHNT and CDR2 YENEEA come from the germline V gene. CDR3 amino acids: CASSSPGADTQYF. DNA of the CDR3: TGTGCCAGCAGCTCACCGGGGGCAGATACGCAGTATTTT.

This CDR3 is CASSQFGGGETQYF. CDR3 nucleotides: TGTGCCAGCAGCCAGTTCGGCGGGGGAGAGACCCAGTACTTC. The J gene is TRBJ2-5, the V gene TRBV3-1 (or the pseudogene TRBV3-2); 7 bases are shared with TRBD2. The germline V gene encodes CDR1 LGHDT and CDR2 YNNKEL (reference sequence). The V gene end was trimmed by 3 bases and the J gene end by 4 bases; junction bases not matched to a gene: 5. The CDR3 is made up of 14 amino acids.

This CDR3 is CASSPSGSSYNEQFF. The CDR3 coding sequence is TGTGCCAGCTCACCTAGCGGGAGCTCCTACAATGAGCAGTTCTTC. The rearrangement joins TRBV18 to TRBJ2-1; 9 bases map to TRBD2. V shed 3 bases, J shed 0 bases, and the junction held 0 bases outside the gene matches. The CDR3 covers 15 residues. CDR1 is KGHSH, CDR2 LQKENI, per germline.